Described below is a single T cell receptor beta chain sequence and its context. Its target is unknown. The source of the sample is a study of somatic mutations in cytotoxic T cells in rheumatoid arthritis. Study results and caveats: Healthy controls did not share the age-linked increase in CD8+ clonality seen in rheumatoid arthritis patients.

This table comes from immunoSEQ multiplex PCR, and its TCRdb copy is limited to in-frame clones, with some not included. The data contain 8,000 to 10,000 clones, about four fifths of them singletons. The CDR3 sequence is 14 residues long. Trimming cost V 5 bases and J 8 bases; bases outside gene matches: 7. From germline, CDR1 is ENHRY and CDR2 SYGVKD. The chain employs TRBV10-3 and TRBJ2-1; 9 bases are shared with TRBD1. The clonotype was recovered from an adult with rheumatoid arthritis. The specimen sequenced was CD8+ T cells sorted from blood. CDR3 residues: CAISPGQGKYEQFF. CDR3 DNA sequence: TGTGCCATCAGTCCGGGACAGGGAAAGTATGAGCAGTTCTTC.